This T cell receptor (beta chain) is drawn from a study of T-cell memory formation after mild COVID-19. TCRdb reprocessed the 5' RACE reads with MiXCR, giving one entry per CDR3 protein. Among 190,000 or so distinct CDR3 sequences listed, roughly 23% were seen once. The V gene lost 7 bases and the J gene lost 2 bases, with 12 bases spanning the gap. Germline V gene data show CDR1 as MNHNS and CDR2 as SASEGT. The CDR3 spans 13 residues. The chain joins TRBV6-1 to TRBJ2-7; TRBD1 or TRBD2 may be the D gene (5 bases each). Sequencing was done on a sample of PBMCs or a T cell subset sorted from them (not recorded which). This TCR was recovered from an adult woman who had mild COVID-19 (a few samples of this study predate the infection). Cell type and time point are not known. CDR3 DNA sequence: TGTGCCAGCACTTGGGACCACCCCTACGAGCAGTACTTC. This sequence encodes CASTWDHPYEQYF.